This TCR beta chain was retrieved from a study of blood T cells in healthy people across ages. The CDR3 contains 12 residues. The germline V gene encodes CDR1 DFQATT and CDR2 SNEGSKA (reference sequence). Primers used in a second PCR of about 7 to 12 cycles were a sample-barcoded 5' primer and a J-beta primer mix. In TCRdb, the 5' RACE reads were re-called with MiXCR into one record per CDR3 protein. In the table there are about 650,000 distinct CDR3 sequences, over 40% of which are singletons. This receptor was obtained from a woman older than 75 in good health. Sequencing was performed on blood. This chain joins TRBV20-1 and TRBJ2-4; D perhaps matches TRBD1 (6 bases). The assigned J gene may be wrong: the sequence end matches TRBJ2-7 better. The CDR3 is CSAGNRVDEQYF. The DNA of the CDR3 is TGCAGTGCCGGCAACAGGGTCGACGAGCAGTACTTC.